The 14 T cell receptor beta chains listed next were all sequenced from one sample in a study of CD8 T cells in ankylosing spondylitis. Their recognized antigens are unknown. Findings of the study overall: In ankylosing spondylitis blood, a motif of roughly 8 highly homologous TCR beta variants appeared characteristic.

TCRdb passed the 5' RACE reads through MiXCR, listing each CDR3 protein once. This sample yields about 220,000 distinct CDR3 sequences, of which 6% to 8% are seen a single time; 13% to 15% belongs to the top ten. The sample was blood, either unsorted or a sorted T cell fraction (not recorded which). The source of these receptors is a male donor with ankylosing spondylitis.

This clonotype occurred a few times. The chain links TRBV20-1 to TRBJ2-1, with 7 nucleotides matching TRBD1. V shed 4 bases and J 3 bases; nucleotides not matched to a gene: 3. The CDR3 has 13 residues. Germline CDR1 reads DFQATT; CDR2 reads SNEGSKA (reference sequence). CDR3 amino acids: CSAKGTVYNEQFF. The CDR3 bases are TGCAGTGCTAAGGGGACAGTCTACAATGAGCAGTTCTTC.

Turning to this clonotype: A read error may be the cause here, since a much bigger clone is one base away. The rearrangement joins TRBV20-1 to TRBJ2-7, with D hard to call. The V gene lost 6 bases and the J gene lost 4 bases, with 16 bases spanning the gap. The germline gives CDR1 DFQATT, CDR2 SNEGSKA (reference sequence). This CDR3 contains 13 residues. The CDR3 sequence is CSAPTETGYEQYF. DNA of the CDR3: TGCAGTGCCCCGACGGAAACTGGGTACGAGCAGTACTTC.

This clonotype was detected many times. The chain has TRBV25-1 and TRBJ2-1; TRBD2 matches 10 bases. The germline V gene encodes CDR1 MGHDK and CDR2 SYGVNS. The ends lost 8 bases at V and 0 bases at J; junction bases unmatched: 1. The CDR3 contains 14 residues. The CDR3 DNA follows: TGTGCCAGCCGGACTAGCGGCTCCTACAATGAGCAGTTCTTC. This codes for CASRTSGSYNEQFF. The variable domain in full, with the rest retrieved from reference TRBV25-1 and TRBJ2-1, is EADIYQTPRYLVIGTGKKITLECSQTMGHDKMYWYQQDPGMELHLIHYSYGVNSTEKGDLSSESTVSRIRTEHFPLTLESARPSHTSQYLCASRTSGSYNEQFFGPGTRLTVL.

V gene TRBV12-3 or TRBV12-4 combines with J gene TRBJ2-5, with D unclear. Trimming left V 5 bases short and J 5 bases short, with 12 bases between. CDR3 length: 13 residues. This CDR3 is CASSGEPRETQYF. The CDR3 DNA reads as TGTGCCAGCAGTGGAGAGCCCCGGGAGACCCAGTACTTC.

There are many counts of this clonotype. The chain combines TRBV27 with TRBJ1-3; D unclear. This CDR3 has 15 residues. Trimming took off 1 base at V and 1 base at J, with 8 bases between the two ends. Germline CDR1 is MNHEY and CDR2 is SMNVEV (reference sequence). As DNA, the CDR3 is TGTGCCAGCAGTTTATTATTCGGTTCTGGAAACACCATATATTTT. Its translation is CASSLLFGSGNTIYF.

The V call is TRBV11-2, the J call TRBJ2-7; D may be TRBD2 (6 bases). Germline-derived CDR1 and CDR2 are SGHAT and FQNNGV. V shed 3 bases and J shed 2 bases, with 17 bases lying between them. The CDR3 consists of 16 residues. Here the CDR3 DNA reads TGTGCCAGCAGCTTCTTCAATGGGGGGTCCACCTACGAGCAGTACTTC. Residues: CASSFFNGGSTYEQYF.

The CDR3 nucleotides read TGTGCCTGGAGTCACCCCCGGGACAGGGTAATGCGGATCTCCTATAATTCACCCCTCCACTTT. This translates into CAWSHPRDRVMRISYNSPLHF. The chain employs TRBV30 and TRBJ1-6; 9 nucleotides agree with TRBD1. Germline-derived CDR1 and CDR2 are GTSNPN and SVGIG (reference sequence). Trimming at V came to 2 bases and at J to 0 bases, leaving 17 bases not matched to a gene. This CDR3 contains 21 residues.

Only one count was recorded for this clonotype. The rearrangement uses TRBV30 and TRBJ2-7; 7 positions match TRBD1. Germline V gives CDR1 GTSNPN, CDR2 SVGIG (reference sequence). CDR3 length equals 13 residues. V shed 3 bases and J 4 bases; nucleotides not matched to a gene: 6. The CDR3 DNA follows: TGTGCCTGGAGAACCCCGGGACAGTACGAGCAGTACTTC. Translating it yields CAWRTPGQYEQYF. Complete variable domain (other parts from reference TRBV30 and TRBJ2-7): SQTIHQWPATLVQPVGSPLSLECTVEGTSNPNLYWYRQAAGRGLQLLFYSVGIGQISSEVPQNLSASRPQDRQFILSSKKLLLSDSGFYLCAWRTPGQYEQYFGPGTRLTVT.

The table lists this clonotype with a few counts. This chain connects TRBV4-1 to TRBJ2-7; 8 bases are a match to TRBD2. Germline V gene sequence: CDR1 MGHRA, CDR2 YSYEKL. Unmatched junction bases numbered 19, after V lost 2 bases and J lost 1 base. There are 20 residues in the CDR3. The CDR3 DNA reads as TGCGCCAGCAGCCAAACCAGAGGTGGAACGGGGCGGGAGGATTCCTACGAGCAGTACTTC. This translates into CASSQTRGGTGREDSYEQYF.

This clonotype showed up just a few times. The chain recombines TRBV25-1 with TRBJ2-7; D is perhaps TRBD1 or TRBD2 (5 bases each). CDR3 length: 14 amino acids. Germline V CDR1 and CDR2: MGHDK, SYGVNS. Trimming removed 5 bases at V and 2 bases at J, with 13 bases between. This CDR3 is CASSSPGRTYEQYF. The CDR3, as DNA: TGTGCCAGCAGTTCACCGGGACGGACCTACGAGCAGTACTTC.

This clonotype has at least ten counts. The chain's CDR3 is CASSLAGSSIYEQYF. CDR3 bases: TGTGCCAGCAGCTTAGCTGGCAGCTCAATCTACGAGCAGTACTTC. J is TRBJ2-7 and V is TRBV7-8; D uncertain. The CDR3 length is 15 residues. Deletions cut 0 bases from V and 3 bases from J, with 12 bases between. Germline CDR1 and CDR2: SGHVS and FQNEAQ.

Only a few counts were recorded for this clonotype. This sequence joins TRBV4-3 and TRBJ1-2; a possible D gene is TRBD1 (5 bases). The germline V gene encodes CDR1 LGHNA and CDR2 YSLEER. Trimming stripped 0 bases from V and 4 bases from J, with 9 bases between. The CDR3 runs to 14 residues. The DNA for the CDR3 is TGCGCCAGCAGCCAAGACTGGACAAGCTATGGCTACACCTTC. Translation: CASSQDWTSYGYTF.

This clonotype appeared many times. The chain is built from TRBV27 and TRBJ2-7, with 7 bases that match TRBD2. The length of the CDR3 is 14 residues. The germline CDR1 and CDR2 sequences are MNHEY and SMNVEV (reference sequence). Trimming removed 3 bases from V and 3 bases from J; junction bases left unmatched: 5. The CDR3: CASSFGGGVYEQYF. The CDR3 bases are TGTGCCAGCAGTTTTGGCGGGGGAGTCTACGAGCAGTACTTC.

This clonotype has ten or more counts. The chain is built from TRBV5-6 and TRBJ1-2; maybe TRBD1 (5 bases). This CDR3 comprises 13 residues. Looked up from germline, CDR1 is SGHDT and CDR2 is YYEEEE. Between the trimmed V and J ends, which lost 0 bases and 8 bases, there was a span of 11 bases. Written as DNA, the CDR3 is TGTGCCAGCAGCTTGGGCAGGGATGGAGGCTACACCTTC. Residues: CASSLGRDGGYTF.